These 3 T cell receptor beta chains came from one sample sequenced in a study of blood T cell repertoires in COVID-19. TCRdb keeps only in-frame clones here, not all; method: immunoSEQ multiplex PCR. This sample carries approximately 290,000 clones, more than 80% of them seen once, and the ten largest clones take roughly 1.1%. Material: PBMCs or T cells enriched from blood (not recorded which). Source of these receptors: a young woman who had recovered from COVID-19.

This sequence joins TRBV6-2 or TRBV6-3 and TRBJ2-5, with D maybe TRBD1 (6 bases). Trimming removed 2 bases from V and 1 base from J, with 8 bases in between. CDR3 size: 14 residues. The germline gives CDR1 MNHEY, CDR2 SVGEGT. CDR3 loop: CASSYRDIQETQYF. The CDR3 region has the DNA TGTGCCAGCAGTTACAGGGACATCCAAGAGACCCAGTACTTC.

V usage is TRBV2 and J usage is TRBJ1-6, with 12 bases aligning to TRBD1. V dropped 6 bases and J dropped 8; count of bases not matched to a gene: 8. In germline, CDR1 is SNHLY, CDR2 FYNNEI. The CDR3 is made up of 16 amino acids. Here the CDR3 DNA reads TGTGCCAGCAGAATCAGGGGACAGGGGGCTGATTCACCCCTCCACTTT. This sequence encodes CASRIRGQGADSPLHF. The full variable domain, in which reference TRBV2 and TRBJ1-6 provide the parts outside the CDR3, is EPEVTQTPSHQVTQMGQEVILRCVPISNHLYFYWYRQILGQKVEFLVSFYNNEISEKSEIFDDQFSVERPDGSNFTLKIRSTKLEDSAMYFCASRIRGQGADSPLHFGNGTRLTVT.

The gene calls are TRBV2 and TRBJ1-3; 7 bases are shared with TRBD1. The junction had 11 bases not matched to a gene; V was cut back by 4 bases and J by 2 bases. Germline V lookup: CDR1 SNHLY, CDR2 FYNNEI. The CDR3 runs to 17 residues. The CDR3, as DNA: TGTGCCAGCAGTGGAGCTAATGACAGGGTGGCTGGAAACACCATATATTTT. Translation: CASSGANDRVAGNTIYF.